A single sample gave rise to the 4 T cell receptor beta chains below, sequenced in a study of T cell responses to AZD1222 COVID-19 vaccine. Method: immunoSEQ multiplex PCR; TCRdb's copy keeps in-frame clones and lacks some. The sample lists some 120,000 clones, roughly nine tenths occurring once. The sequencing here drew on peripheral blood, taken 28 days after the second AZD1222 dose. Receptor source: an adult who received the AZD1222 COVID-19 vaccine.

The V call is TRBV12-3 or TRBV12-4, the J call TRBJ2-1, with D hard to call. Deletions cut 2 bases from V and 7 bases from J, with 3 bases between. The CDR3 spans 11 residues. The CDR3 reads CASSLRNEQFF. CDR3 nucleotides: TGTGCCAGCAGTTTACGGAATGAGCAGTTCTTC.

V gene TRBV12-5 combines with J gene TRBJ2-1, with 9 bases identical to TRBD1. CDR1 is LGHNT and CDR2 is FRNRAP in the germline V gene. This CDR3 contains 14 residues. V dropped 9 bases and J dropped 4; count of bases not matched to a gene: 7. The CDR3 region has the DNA TGTGCTAGCGCACCGGGACAGGGTTACAATGAGCAGTTCTTC. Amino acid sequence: CASAPGQGYNEQFF.

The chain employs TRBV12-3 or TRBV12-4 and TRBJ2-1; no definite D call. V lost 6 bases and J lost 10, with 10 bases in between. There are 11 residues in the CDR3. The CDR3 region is CASRESVEQFF. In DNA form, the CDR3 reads TGTGCCAGCAGGGAAAGCGTGGAGCAGTTCTTC.

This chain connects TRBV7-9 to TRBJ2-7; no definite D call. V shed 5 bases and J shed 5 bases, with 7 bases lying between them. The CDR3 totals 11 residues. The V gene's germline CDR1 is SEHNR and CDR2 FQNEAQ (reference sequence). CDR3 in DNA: TGTGCCAGCAGCCCCTCAGACGAGCAGTACTTC. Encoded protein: CASSPSDEQYF.